The text below deals with one T cell receptor beta chain. As yet, its antigen is unknown. An input of roughly 0.5 to 1 ug of RNA was subjected to reverse transcription using random hexamers. Amplification of TCR beta CDR3 by immunoSEQ multiplex PCR spanned 54 Vbeta and 13 Jbeta. TCRdb re-derived calls from the immunoSEQ multiplex PCR reads in MiXCR, one entry per CDR3 protein. The table includes around 170,000 distinct CDR3 sequences, around 95% detected once. The V segment lost 3 bases and the J segment 5 bases; nucleotides outside the gene matches: 5. This CDR3 is 15 amino acids long. Germline loops: CDR1 LGHNA, CDR2 YNFKEQ. This sample was taken from a study of CD8 T cells in Susac syndrome. The authors carried out high-throughput sequencing of TCR beta. They applied it to CD8+ and CD4+ T cells obtained from blood. Negative isolation was used for CD8+ and CD4+ T cells and FACS enrichment for TEMRA cells.

Study results and limitations: The authors acknowledged that the study's TCR sequencing and HLA analysis involved relatively few individuals.

This clonotype was sampled from a human donor with multiple sclerosis. The chain has TRBV4-2 and TRBJ2-7; 12 bases are shared with TRBD2. Sequencing was carried out using CD8+ T cells from PBMCs. CDR3: CASSHLAGGAHEQYF. CDR3 nucleotide sequence: TGTGCCAGCAGCCATCTAGCGGGAGGGGCCCACGAGCAGTACTTC.